This TCR beta chain was identified during a study of shared clonotypes between healthy human individuals. At the level of the study: CD8 memory received one plate per donor, CD8 naive two, CD4 memory three and CD4 naive three. Study results and limitations: Limitation of the genetic and exposure-history diversity represented came from the few donors.

HIV-negative, healthy adults without recent acute infections or vaccinations were the donors. There are 10 residues in the CDR3. The V gene lost 4 bases and the J gene lost 11 bases, with 11 bases spanning the gap. Germline lookup yields CDR1 SQVTM and CDR2 ANQGSEA. Replicate PCRs for sorted subsets used approximately 190 ng DNA; this equaled 30,000 to 35,000 T cell genomes. Generated by immunoSEQ multiplex PCR, the TCRdb table keeps only in-frame clones and is missing some. The sample holds about 2.3 million clones, roughly 90% seen once. Notes on this clone: Its antigen is unknown.

The chain combines TRBV29-1 with TRBJ1-1; D remains ambiguous. The clonotype comes from a man between 18 and 29 years old in good health. Some clones in this sample may be carry-over from other donors' samples. The sequencing sample was made of naive CD4+ T cells from PBMCs. Subset reported: CD45RA+ positively selected. CDR3 residues: CSVGAVWAFF. CDR3 DNA: TGCAGCGTTGGGGCTGTTTGGGCTTTCTTT.